These 27 T cell receptor beta chains were all obtained from the same sample, sequenced in a study of cytotoxic CD8 clonotypes in ibrutinib-treated CLL. Generated by immunoSEQ multiplex PCR, the TCRdb table keeps only in-frame clones and is missing some. The data show approximately 32,000 clones, 49% seen once. Sequences were derived from PBMCs, sampled before ibrutinib treatment. These receptors were taken from a human donor with chronic lymphocytic leukemia.

The J gene is TRBJ1-2, the V gene TRBV7-3, with 7 bases lining up with TRBD1. The germline V gene encodes CDR1 SGHTA and CDR2 FQGTGA. The ends lost 1 base at V and 8 bases at J; junction bases unmatched: 7. CDR3 size: 14 residues. In nucleotides, the CDR3 is TGTGCCAGCAGCTTAAAGGGGGCGGGGTACGGCTACACCTTC. It translates to CASSLKGAGYGYTF.

The rearrangement joins TRBV19 to TRBJ1-3; possibly TRBD1 for D (5 bases). The germline CDR1 and CDR2 sequences are LNHDA and SQIVND (reference sequence). The CDR3 consists of 17 residues. The V and J ends lost 7 bases and 2 bases respectively, with 21 bases between them. Written as DNA, the CDR3 is TGTGCCAGTAACACTAATACCGGGGGAAACACTGGAAACACCATATATTTT. The encoded protein is CASNTNTGGNTGNTIYF.

The chain recombines TRBV7-9 with TRBJ2-7; no firm D call. V dropped 1 base and J dropped 0 bases, with 7 bases sitting between them. From germline, CDR1 is SEHNR and CDR2 FQNEAQ (reference sequence). The CDR3 sequence is 14 residues long. The CDR3 DNA sequence: TGTGCCAGCAGCTTAGAAGAGTCCTCCTACGAGCAGTACTTC. Encoded protein: CASSLEESSYEQYF.

This clone was detected a few times. The chain is built from TRBV10-3 and TRBJ1-2; 8 nucleotides match TRBD1. Germline V gene sequence: CDR1 ENHRY, CDR2 SYGVKD. J was trimmed by 7 bases and V by 5 bases; bases with no gene match: 9. The CDR3 is 14 residues long. In DNA form, the CDR3 reads TGTGCCATCAGTCTACAGACAGGGGAGGTTGGCTACACCTTC. It translates to CAISLQTGEVGYTF.

The chain links TRBV28 to TRBJ2-1, with 10 nucleotides matching TRBD2. The CDR3 contains 16 residues. Germline CDR1 is MDHEN and CDR2 is SYDVKM. After removal of 4 bases from V and 8 bases from J, the junction contained 11 bases not matched to a gene. The DNA for the CDR3 is TGTGCCAGCAGTTCGCAGCGGGGGGGCCGGCGCTATGAGCAGTTCTTC. This gives the protein CASSSQRGGRRYEQFF.

The chain uses TRBV6-1 and TRBJ1-4; unclear D gene. V was clipped by 6 bases and J by 8 bases, with 16 bases between them. Germline CDR1 is MNHNS and CDR2 is SASEGT. The CDR3 is 14 residues long. The CDR3, as DNA: TGTGCCAGCAGGAACCCGGGAGCATGGGAAAAACTGTTTTTT. Translated, it gives CASRNPGAWEKLFF.

The V and J genes are TRBV4-1 and TRBJ2-2; weak D call: TRBD2 (6 bases). The V gene lost 0 bases and the J gene lost 5 bases, with 16 bases spanning the gap. This CDR3 region has 17 residues. Germline CDR1 and CDR2: MGHRA and YSYEKL. Here the CDR3 reads CASSQDRGPGSTGELFF. For the CDR3, the DNA is TGCGCCAGCAGCCAAGATAGAGGGCCCGGGAGTACCGGGGAGCTGTTTTTT.

V is TRBV5-1 and J is TRBJ2-2; weak D call: TRBD2 (5 bases). Germline values: CDR1 SGHRS, CDR2 YFSETQ. The CDR3 totals 14 residues. V lost 6 bases, J lost 4 bases, and 13 bases lay in between. CDR3: CASTWEPGTGELFF. The CDR3 nucleotides are TGCGCCAGCACCTGGGAGCCGGGCACCGGGGAGCTGTTTTTT. Complete variable domain (other parts from reference TRBV5-1 and TRBJ2-2): KAGVTQTPRYLIKTRGQQVTLSCSPISGHRSVSWYQQTPGQGLQFLFEYFSETQRNKGNFPGRFSGRQFSNSRSEMNVSTLELGDSALYLCASTWEPGTGELFFGEGSRLTVL.

The chain joins TRBV4-1 to TRBJ2-3; 10 nucleotides agree with TRBD1. The CDR3 length is 18 residues. CDR1 is MGHRA, CDR2 YSYEKL, per germline. The J segment lost 4 bases and the V segment lost 0 bases, leaving 10 bases of the junction unmatched. CDR3 nucleotide sequence: TGCGCCAGCAGCCAAGATCTAGAGGACAGGGGGGCTCCAGATACGCAGTATTTT. It specifies CASSQDLEDRGAPDTQYF.

This chain links TRBV27 with TRBJ1-1; D is perhaps TRBD1 (5 bases). The CDR3 contains 15 residues. Germline values: CDR1 MNHEY, CDR2 SMNVEV (reference sequence). V shed 5 bases and J shed 4 bases, with 17 bases lying between them. The CDR3 sequence: CASSLGASRPTEAFF. CDR3 in DNA: TGTGCCAGCAGTCTCGGGGCCTCACGTCCCACTGAAGCTTTCTTT.

At least ten counts were recorded for this clone. The chain is built from TRBV27 and TRBJ1-4; the D is unclear. The CDR3 totals 13 residues. Germline V gene lookup returns CDR1 MNHEY and CDR2 SMNVEV (reference sequence). V was pared by 6 bases and J by 8 bases, with 13 bases between. CDR3 amino acids: CASSIVIGEKLFF. The CDR3 DNA reads TGTGCCAGCAGCATTGTGATCGGGGAAAAACTGTTTTTT.

This clone has more than one count but fewer than ten. The chain employs TRBV29-1 and TRBJ2-1; 14 positions agree with TRBD2. J was trimmed by 9 bases and V by 6 bases; bases with no gene match: 4. This CDR3 is 13 amino acids long. Germline CDR1 reads SQVTM; CDR2 reads ANQGSEA. As DNA, the CDR3 is TGCAGCGTCAGGACTAGCGGGGGGTTTGAGCAGTTCTTC. The encoded protein is CSVRTSGGFEQFF.

This clone was found a few times. V is TRBV10-3 and J is TRBJ1-1; possibly TRBD1 for D (5 bases). Per germline, CDR1 ENHRY and CDR2 SYGVKD. V lost 3 bases to trimming and J lost 1 base, with 6 bases between them. The CDR3 extends over 13 amino acids. For the CDR3, the DNA is TGTGCCATCAGTGAAGGACAGAACACTGAAGCTTTCTTT. Encoded protein: CAISEGQNTEAFF.

In its sample, this clone was seen many times. J is TRBJ2-7 and V is TRBV28; no firm D call. Trimming removed 7 bases at V and 2 bases at J, with 9 bases between. CDR1 is MDHEN, CDR2 SYDVKM, per germline. The CDR3 covers 12 residues. The CDR3 loop is CASNGRTYEQYF. The DNA for the CDR3 is TGTGCCAGCAACGGCAGAACCTACGAGCAGTACTTC.

The chain links TRBV6-5 to TRBJ1-5, with 7 bases identical to TRBD1. This CDR3 has 14 residues. V lost 6 bases and J lost 5; bases outside the gene matches: 7. Germline assignment: CDR1 MNHEY and CDR2 SVGAGI. The chain's CDR3 is CASRLGQADQPQHF. The CDR3 region has the DNA TGTGCCAGCAGACTCGGACAGGCCGATCAGCCCCAGCATTTT.

There are a few counts of this clone. CDR3 protein: CATSSGGVNEQFF. In nucleotides, the CDR3 is TGTGCCACCAGCAGTGGGGGAGTGAATGAGCAGTTCTTC. The rearrangement links TRBV15 to TRBJ2-1, with D perhaps TRBD1 or TRBD2 (5 bases each). V lost 3 bases, J lost 7 bases, and 10 bases lay in between. Germline lookup yields CDR1 LNHNV and CDR2 YYDKDF (reference sequence). The CDR3 sequence is 13 residues long.

The chain joins TRBV7-8 to TRBJ1-1; TRBD1 matches 9 bases. The CDR3 length is 16 residues. V shed 3 bases, J shed 1 base, and the junction held 6 bases outside the gene matches. Looked up from germline, CDR1 is SGHVS and CDR2 is FQNEAQ. The CDR3 loop is CASSLARDRANTEAFF. The CDR3 DNA reads TGTGCCAGCAGCTTGGCCCGGGACAGGGCGAACACTGAAGCTTTCTTT.

V gene TRBV27 combines with J gene TRBJ2-2; 10 nucleotides agree with TRBD2. The germline gives CDR1 MNHEY, CDR2 SMNVEV (reference sequence). This CDR3 region has 16 residues. V dropped 5 bases and J dropped 0; count of bases not matched to a gene: 3. In DNA form, the CDR3 reads TGTGCCAGCAGTCGGCTAGCGGGGGCGAACACCGGGGAGCTGTTTTTT. Translating it yields CASSRLAGANTGELFF.

This clone was picked up one time. V usage is TRBV6-6 and J usage is TRBJ1-1; TRBD1 is a possible D gene (5 bases). This CDR3 is built from 12 residues. Between the trimmed V and J ends, which lost 5 bases and 6 bases, there was a span of 10 bases. Germline V lookup: CDR1 MNHNY, CDR2 SVGAGI (reference sequence). In DNA form, the CDR3 reads TGTGCCAGCAGTCCCCCCAGGGCTGAAGCTTTCTTT. Translating it yields CASSPPRAEAFF.

V gene TRBV7-2 combines with J gene TRBJ2-3; the D gene is possibly TRBD2 (6 bases). Germline V gene sequence: CDR1 SGHTA, CDR2 FQGNSA. This CDR3 has 14 amino acids. Between the trimmed V and J ends, which lost 6 bases and 3 bases, there was a span of 13 bases. This CDR3 is CASSRGLLTDTQYF. The CDR3 DNA follows: TGTGCCAGCAGTAGGGGACTCCTGACAGATACGCAGTATTTT.

The chain uses TRBV5-1 and TRBJ1-1; 7 bases map to TRBD1. The CDR3 runs 14 residues. V shed 0 bases and J 3 bases; nucleotides not matched to a gene: 2. CDR1 SGHRS and CDR2 YFSETQ come from the germline V gene. CDR3 bases: TGCGCCAGCAGCTTGGGACAGGGTTACACTGAAGCTTTCTTT. Protein: CASSLGQGYTEAFF. The complete variable domain, with remaining parts taken from reference TRBV5-1 and TRBJ1-1, reads KAGVTQTPRYLIKTRGQQVTLSCSPISGHRSVSWYQQTPGQGLQFLFEYFSETQRNKGNFPGRFSGRQFSNSRSEMNVSTLELGDSALYLCASSLGQGYTEAFFGQGTRLTVV.

In DNA, the CDR3 is TGCGCCAGCAGCTCAGGACTAGCGGCGTACCAAGAGACCCAGTACTTC. It translates to CASSSGLAAYQETQYF. The chain has TRBV5-1 and TRBJ2-5; 10 nucleotides line up with TRBD2. The CDR3 is 16 amino acids. The germline V gene has CDR1 SGHRS and CDR2 YFSETQ. The trim removed 3 bases at V and 0 bases at J, leaving 5 bases unmatched. The entire variable domain, with the rest obtained from reference TRBV5-1 and TRBJ2-5, is as follows: KAGVTQTPRYLIKTRGQQVTLSCSPISGHRSVSWYQQTPGQGLQFLFEYFSETQRNKGNFPGRFSGRQFSNSRSEMNVSTLELGDSALYLCASSSGLAAYQETQYFGPGTRLLVL.

This rearrangement joins TRBV19 to TRBJ1-5, with D unclear. Deletions cut 3 bases from V and 5 bases from J, with 14 bases between. Germline V gene sequence: CDR1 LNHDA, CDR2 SQIVND (reference sequence). CDR3 length: 15 residues. The CDR3 bases are TGTGCCAGTAGTATTCAAGTGGAGGGCCATCAGCCCCAGCATTTT. Protein product: CASSIQVEGHQPQHF.

The V call is TRBV19, the J call TRBJ1-2; D ambiguous. Trimming left V 5 bases short and J 4 bases short, with 17 bases between. This CDR3 region has 15 residues. Germline V gene data show CDR1 as LNHDA and CDR2 as SQIVND (reference sequence). The CDR3 sequence: CASSPPSPEFYGYTF. In DNA form, the CDR3 reads TGTGCCAGTAGTCCGCCCTCACCAGAATTCTATGGCTACACCTTC.

V is TRBV29-1 and J is TRBJ2-1; D is tentatively TRBD1 or TRBD2 (6 bases each). Deletions cut 4 bases from V and 7 bases from J, with 17 bases between. The CDR3 is 14 amino acids. Germline V gene data show CDR1 as SQVTM and CDR2 as ANQGSEA. The CDR3 sequence is CSVGPRRGGNEQFF. DNA for the CDR3: TGCAGCGTTGGCCCTCGTAGAGGGGGGAATGAGCAGTTCTTC.

The sample holds one count of this clone. This sequence joins TRBV5-6 and TRBJ1-1; no clear D gene. Between the trimmed V and J ends, which lost 2 bases and 4 bases, there was a span of 18 bases. Germline-derived CDR1 and CDR2 are SGHDT and YYEEEE. The CDR3 contains 16 residues. This CDR3 reads CASSFNSWGWGTEAFF. The CDR3 DNA is TGTGCCAGCAGCTTTAATTCGTGGGGTTGGGGCACTGAAGCTTTCTTT.

V and J are TRBV5-4 and TRBJ1-1; a possible D gene is TRBD1 (6 bases). This CDR3 is 14 amino acids long. V dropped 2 bases and J dropped 5 bases, with 13 bases sitting between them. Germline assignment: CDR1 SGHNT and CDR2 YYREEE (reference sequence). Here the CDR3 reads CASSLIQGRTEAFF. CDR3 nucleotide sequence: TGTGCCAGCAGCTTAATACAGGGTAGGACTGAAGCTTTCTTT.